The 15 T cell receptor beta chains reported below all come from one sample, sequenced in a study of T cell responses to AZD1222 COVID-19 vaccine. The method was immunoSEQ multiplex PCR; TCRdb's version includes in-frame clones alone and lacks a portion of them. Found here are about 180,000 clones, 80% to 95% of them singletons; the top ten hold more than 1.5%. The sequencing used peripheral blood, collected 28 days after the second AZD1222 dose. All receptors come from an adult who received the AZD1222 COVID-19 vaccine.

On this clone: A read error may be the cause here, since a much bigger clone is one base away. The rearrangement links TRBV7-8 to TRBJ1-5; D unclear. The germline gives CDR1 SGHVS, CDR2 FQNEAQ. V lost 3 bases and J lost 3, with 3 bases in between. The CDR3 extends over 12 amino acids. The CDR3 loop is CASSFPNQPQHF. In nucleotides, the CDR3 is TGTGCCAGCAGCTTTCCCAATCAGCCCCAGCATTTT.

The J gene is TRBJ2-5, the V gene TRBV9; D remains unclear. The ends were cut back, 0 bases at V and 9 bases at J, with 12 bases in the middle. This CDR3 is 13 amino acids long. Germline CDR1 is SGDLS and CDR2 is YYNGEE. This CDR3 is CASSVGSEAAQYF. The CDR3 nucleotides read TGTGCCAGCAGCGTAGGGAGCGAGGCGGCCCAGTACTTC.

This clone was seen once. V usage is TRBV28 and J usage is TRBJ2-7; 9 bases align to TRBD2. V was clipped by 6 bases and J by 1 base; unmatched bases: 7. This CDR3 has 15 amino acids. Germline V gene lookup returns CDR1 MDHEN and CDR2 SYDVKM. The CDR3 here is CASRQTSGYSYEQYF. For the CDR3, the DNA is TGTGCCAGCAGGCAAACTAGCGGGTATTCCTACGAGCAGTACTTC.

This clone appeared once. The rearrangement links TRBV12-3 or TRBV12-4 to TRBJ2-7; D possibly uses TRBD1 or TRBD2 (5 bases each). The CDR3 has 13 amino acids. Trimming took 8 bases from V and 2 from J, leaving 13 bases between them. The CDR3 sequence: CASGTTVTYEQYF. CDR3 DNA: TGTGCCAGCGGGACCACAGTGACCTACGAGCAGTACTTC.

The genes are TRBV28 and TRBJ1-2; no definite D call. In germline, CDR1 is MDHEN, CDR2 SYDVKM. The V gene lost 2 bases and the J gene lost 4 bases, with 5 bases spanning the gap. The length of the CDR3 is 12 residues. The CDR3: CASSLMGYGYTF. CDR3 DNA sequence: TGTGCCAGCAGTTTAATGGGCTATGGCTACACCTTC.

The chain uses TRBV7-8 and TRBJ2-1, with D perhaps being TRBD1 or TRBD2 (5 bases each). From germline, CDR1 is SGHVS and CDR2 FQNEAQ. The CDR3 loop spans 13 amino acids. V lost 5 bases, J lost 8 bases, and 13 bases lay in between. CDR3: CASSRDHQHEQFF. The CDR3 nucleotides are TGTGCCAGCAGCCGGGACCATCAACATGAGCAGTTCTTC. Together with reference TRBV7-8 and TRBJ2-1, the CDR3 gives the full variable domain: GAGVSQSPRYKVAKRGQDVALRCDPISGHVSLFWYQQALGQGPEFLTYFQNEAQLDKSGLPSDRFFAERPEGSVSTLKIQRTQQEDSAVYLCASSRDHQHEQFFGPGTRLTVL.

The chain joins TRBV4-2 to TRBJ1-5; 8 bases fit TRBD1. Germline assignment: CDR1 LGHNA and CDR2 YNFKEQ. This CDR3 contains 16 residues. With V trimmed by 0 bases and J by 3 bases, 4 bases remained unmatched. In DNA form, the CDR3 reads TGTGCCAGCAGCCAAGAGGGGGGACAGGTCAATCAGCCCCAGCATTTT. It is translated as CASSQEGGQVNQPQHF.

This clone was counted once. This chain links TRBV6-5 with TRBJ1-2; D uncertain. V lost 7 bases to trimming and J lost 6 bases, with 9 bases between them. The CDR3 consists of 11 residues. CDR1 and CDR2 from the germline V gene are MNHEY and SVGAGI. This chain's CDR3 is CASKNNHGYTF. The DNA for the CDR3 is TGTGCCAGCAAAAACAATCATGGCTACACCTTC.

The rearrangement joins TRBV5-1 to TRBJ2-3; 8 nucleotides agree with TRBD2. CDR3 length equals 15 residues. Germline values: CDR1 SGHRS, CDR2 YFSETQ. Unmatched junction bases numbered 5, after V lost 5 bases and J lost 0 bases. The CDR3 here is CASRFSGISTDTQYF. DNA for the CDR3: TGCGCCAGCAGATTTAGCGGGATTAGCACAGATACGCAGTATTTT.

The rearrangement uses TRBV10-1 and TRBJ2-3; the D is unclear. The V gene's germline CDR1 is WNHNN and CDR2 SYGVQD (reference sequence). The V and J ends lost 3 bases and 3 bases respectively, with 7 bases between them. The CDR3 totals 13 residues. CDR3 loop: CASSDPRTDTQYF. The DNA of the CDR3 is TGCGCCAGCAGTGACCCCAGAACAGATACGCAGTATTTT.

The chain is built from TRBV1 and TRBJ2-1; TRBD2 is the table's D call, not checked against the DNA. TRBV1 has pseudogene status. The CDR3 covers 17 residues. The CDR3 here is CTSSQDLRTLSYNEQFF. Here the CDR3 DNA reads TGCACCAGCAGCCAAGATCTGCGAACCCTCTCCTACAATGAGCAGTTCTTC.

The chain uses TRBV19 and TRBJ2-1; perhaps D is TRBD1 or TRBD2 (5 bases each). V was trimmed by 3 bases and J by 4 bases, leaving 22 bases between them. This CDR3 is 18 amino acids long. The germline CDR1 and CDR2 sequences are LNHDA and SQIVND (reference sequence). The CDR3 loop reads CASSMGDGLAPFYNEQFF. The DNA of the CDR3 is TGTGCCAGTAGTATGGGGGATGGGCTAGCCCCCTTTTACAATGAGCAGTTCTTC.

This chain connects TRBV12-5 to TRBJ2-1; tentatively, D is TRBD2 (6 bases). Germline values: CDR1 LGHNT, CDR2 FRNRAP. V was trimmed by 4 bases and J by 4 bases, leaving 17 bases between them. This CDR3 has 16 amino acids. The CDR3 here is CASGSHAGPPYNEQFF. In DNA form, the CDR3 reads TGTGCTAGTGGTTCTCATGCGGGGCCCCCTTACAATGAGCAGTTCTTC.

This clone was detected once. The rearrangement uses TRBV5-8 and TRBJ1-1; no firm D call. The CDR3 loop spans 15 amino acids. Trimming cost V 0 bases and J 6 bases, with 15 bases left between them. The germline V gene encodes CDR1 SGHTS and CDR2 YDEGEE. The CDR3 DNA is TGTGCCAGCAGCTTGGACCGGCGGGGTACTGCTGAAGCTTTCTTT. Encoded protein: CASSLDRRGTAEAFF.

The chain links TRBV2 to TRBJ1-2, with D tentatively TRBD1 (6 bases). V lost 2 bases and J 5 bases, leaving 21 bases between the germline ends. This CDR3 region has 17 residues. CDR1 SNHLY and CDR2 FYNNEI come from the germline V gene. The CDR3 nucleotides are TGTGCCAGCAGTGAAAGTTTGAGGGGGGAACTTGGGTATGGCTACACCTTC. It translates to CASSESLRGELGYGYTF.